The clone carrying this T cell receptor (beta chain) was recorded many times. Antigen specificity is unknown. From the 5' RACE reads, TCRdb called clonotypes with MiXCR, one entry per CDR3 protein. The sample records 200,000 to 250,000 distinct CDR3 sequences, about 10% being singletons. This entry belongs to a study of CD8 T cells in ankylosing spondylitis. The study's findings and limits: In ankylosing spondylitis patients, matched synovial fluid reportedly showed significant enrichment of disease-linked clones.

The clonotype originates from a male donor with ankylosing spondylitis or in good health (not recorded which). Material: blood, either unsorted or a sorted T cell fraction (not recorded which).

The CDR3 bases are TGTGCCAGCAGCTTCTGGGGGACAAACCAAAACATTCAGTACTTC. Encoded protein: CASSFWGTNQNIQYF. V usage is TRBV7-2 and J usage is TRBJ2-4; tentative D call: TRBD1 (6 bases). CDR3 size: 15 residues. Germline V gene data show CDR1 as SGHTA and CDR2 as FQGNSA. Trimming stripped 3 bases from V and 5 bases from J, with 14 bases between.